This TCR beta chain was documented in a study of immune evolution from preneoplasia to lung adenocarcinoma. Each case's diagnosis was confirmed by two pathologists on H&E. Study-level findings and limits: Normal lung had highest clonality; later lesions appeared denser, more diverse. From normal lung to invasive adenocarcinoma, top clone frequencies appeared to decrease.

Notes on this clone: Its antigen is still unknown.

The length of the CDR3 is 16 residues. Germline V CDR1 and CDR2: SNHLY, FYNNEI. The J segment lost 2 bases and the V segment lost 6 bases, leaving 4 bases of the junction unmatched. The table came from immunoSEQ multiplex PCR; TCRdb's copy has only in-frame clones and leaves some out. Among about 7,000 clones listed, approximately 78% were seen once. J is TRBJ2-5 and V is TRBV2; 15 nucleotides line up with TRBD2. The sequence was collected from a person aged 60-79 years with lung adenocarcinoma. Sequences were obtained from FFPE adjacent normal lung tissue. The CDR3 coding sequence is TGTGCCAGCAGGTCGGGACTAGCGGGAGGACAAGAGACCCAGTACTTC. This gives the protein CASRSGLAGGQETQYF.